Listed here are 27 T cell receptor beta chains from one sample, sequenced in a study of blood T cell repertoires in COVID-19. TCRdb's copy holds only in-frame clones and misses some; the assay was immunoSEQ multiplex PCR. The sample has approximately 60,000 clones; 76% are singletons. The sample taken for sequencing was peripheral blood. These receptor sequences come from a woman aged 80 or over with acute or convalescent COVID-19.

The gene calls are TRBV21-1 and TRBJ2-4; the table names TRBD2, a call not compared with the DNA. TRBV21-1 is classified as a pseudogene. The CDR3 loop spans 16 amino acids. CDR3 nucleotides: TGTGCCAGCAGCTTCCTTTTCGGGAAAGCCAAAAACATTCAGTACTTC. It is translated as CASSFLFGKAKNIQYF.

This chain joins TRBV19 and TRBJ1-2; D is uncertain. Germline V lookup: CDR1 LNHDA, CDR2 SQIVND (reference sequence). The CDR3 spans 12 residues. V was cut by 2 bases and J by 8 bases, with 9 bases left in between. DNA for the CDR3: TGTGCCAGTAGTATATCCGGGATGGGCTACACCTTC. This gives the protein CASSISGMGYTF.

This clone is a singleton in its sample. The V gene is TRBV7-3, the J gene TRBJ2-5; 8 bases are a match to TRBD2. CDR1 and CDR2 (germline): SGHTA, FQGTGA. This CDR3 contains 16 residues. V was clipped by 5 bases and J by 5 bases; unmatched bases: 13. This CDR3 reads CASSPIHGSGTETQYF. In DNA form, the CDR3 reads TGTGCCAGCAGCCCCATCCACGGTAGCGGGACGGAGACCCAGTACTTC.

Within the sample, this clone is medium-sized. V is TRBV27 and J is TRBJ2-1; 10 nucleotides align to TRBD2. Trimming cost V 5 bases and J 10 bases; bases outside gene matches: 5. This CDR3 contains 13 residues. In germline, CDR1 is MNHEY, CDR2 SMNVEV (reference sequence). As DNA, the CDR3 is TGTGCCAGCAGTCATACACTAGCGGGAGAGCAGTTCTTC. Translated, it gives CASSHTLAGEQFF.

J is TRBJ1-4 and V is TRBV5-4, with D possibly TRBD1 on 5 matching bases. V lost 3 bases and J lost 7, with 10 bases in between. The CDR3 loop spans 13 amino acids. Germline assignment: CDR1 SGHNT and CDR2 YYREEE (reference sequence). In DNA, the CDR3 is TGTGCCAGCAGCTGGGGAGGGACTGAAAAACTGTTTTTT. It encodes CASSWGGTEKLFF.

The chain has TRBV15 and TRBJ1-3; D unresolved. V lost 3 bases to trimming and J lost 3 bases, with 6 bases between them. The CDR3 is made up of 13 amino acids. Germline V gene lookup returns CDR1 LNHNV and CDR2 YYDKDF (reference sequence). DNA for the CDR3: TGTGCCACCAGCAGTTCGTTTGGAAACACCATATATTTT. It is translated as CATSSSFGNTIYF.

This chain connects TRBV9 to TRBJ1-5; D might be TRBD1 (6 bases). Germline V gene data show CDR1 as SGDLS and CDR2 as YYNGEE. V lost 2 bases and J 2 bases, leaving 11 bases between the germline ends. The CDR3 consists of 15 residues. The CDR3 DNA reads as TGTGCCAGCAGCGTTTCTGGGGGCGGCAATCAGCCCCAGCATTTT. Protein product: CASSVSGGGNQPQHF.

The sample holds a few counts of this clone. The chain uses TRBV7-2 and TRBJ1-4; 7 bases agree with TRBD1. Looked up from germline, CDR1 is SGHTA and CDR2 is FQGNSA. This CDR3 is 15 amino acids long. Losses at the gene ends were 5 bases for V and 5 bases for J; bases not matched to a gene: 8. CDR3 DNA sequence: TGTGCCAGCAGCGCCCACAGGGGATTGAATGAAAAACTGTTTTTT. It specifies CASSAHRGLNEKLFF. The variable domain in full, with the rest retrieved from reference TRBV7-2 and TRBJ1-4, is GAGVSQSPSNKVTEKGKDVELRCDPISGHTALYWYRQSLGQGLEFLIYFQGNSAPDKSGLPSDRFSAERTGGSVSTLTIQRTQQEDSAVYLCASSAHRGLNEKLFFGSGTQLSVL.

The rearrangement uses TRBV7-6 and TRBJ2-1, with TRBD2 identical over 12 bases. This CDR3 spans 15 amino acids. Per germline, CDR1 SGHVS and CDR2 FNYEAQ. With V trimmed by 1 base and J by 10 bases, 5 bases remained unmatched. CDR3 region: CASSLGGTSGLEQFF. Written as DNA, the CDR3 is TGTGCCAGCAGCTTAGGAGGGACTAGCGGGCTGGAGCAGTTCTTC. Looking up the rest from reference TRBV7-6 and TRBJ2-1 gives the full variable domain: GAGVSQSPRYKVTKRGQDVALRCDPISGHVSLYWYRQALGQGPEFLTYFNYEAQQDKSGLPNDRFSAERPEGSISTLTIQRTEQRDSAMYRCASSLGGTSGLEQFFGPGTRLTVL.

V is TRBV6-4 and J is TRBJ1-2; 10 nucleotides align to TRBD1. Germline V gives CDR1 MRHNA, CDR2 SNTAGT. This CDR3 is 15 amino acids long. The V gene end was trimmed by 6 bases and the J gene end by 3 bases; junction bases not matched to a gene: 7. CDR3 protein: CASSRAGTGDYGYTF. The DNA of the CDR3 is TGTGCCAGCAGCAGAGCCGGGACAGGGGACTATGGCTACACCTTC.

This clone has just a few counts. The chain joins TRBV18 to TRBJ2-2; 12 nucleotides line up with TRBD1. The V and J ends lost 6 bases and 6 bases, in that order; junction bases with no gene match: 5. Germline assignment: CDR1 KGHSH and CDR2 LQKENI. This CDR3 spans 15 amino acids. The CDR3 protein is CASSRGTGGSGELFF. Written as DNA, the CDR3 is TGTGCCAGCTCCCGAGGGACAGGGGGCTCCGGGGAGCTGTTTTTT. Together with reference TRBV18 and TRBJ2-2, the CDR3 gives the full variable domain: NAGVMQNPRHLVRRRGQEARLRCSPMKGHSHVYWYRQLPEEGLKFMVYLQKENIIDESGMPKERFSAEFPKEGPSILRIQQVVRGDSAAYFCASSRGTGGSGELFFGEGSRLTVL.

The genes are TRBV4-1 and TRBJ1-5; a weak D match, TRBD1 (6 bases). With 1 base removed from V and 0 bases from J, the gap between germline ends came to 7 bases. Germline-derived CDR1 and CDR2 are MGHRA and YSYEKL. The CDR3 is made up of 15 amino acids. CDR3 coding DNA: TGCGCCAGCAGCCAAGTAGGGGGTAGCAATCAGCCCCAGCATTTT. It specifies CASSQVGGSNQPQHF.

V and J are TRBV19 and TRBJ1-3; TRBD1 aligns across 7 bases. Germline values: CDR1 LNHDA, CDR2 SQIVND (reference sequence). This CDR3 has 15 amino acids. The V and J ends lost 7 bases and 3 bases, in that order; junction bases with no gene match: 9. Here the CDR3 DNA reads TGTGCCAGTAACCTCAGGGGGAAGTATGGAAACACCATATATTTT. Amino acids: CASNLRGKYGNTIYF.

This clone has only a few counts. The chain employs TRBV30 and TRBJ2-1; 9 bases match TRBD2. In germline, CDR1 is GTSNPN, CDR2 SVGIG (reference sequence). With 5 bases clipped from V and 12 bases from J, the junction kept 8 bases outside the gene matches. This CDR3 contains 12 residues. This CDR3 is CAWASGRWGQFF. DNA for the CDR3: TGTGCCTGGGCGAGCGGGAGGTGGGGGCAGTTCTTC.

The rearrangement links TRBV6-5 to TRBJ1-2, with 7 bases aligning to TRBD1. This CDR3 spans 13 amino acids. Germline lookup yields CDR1 MNHEY and CDR2 SVGAGI. J was trimmed by 8 bases and V by 6 bases; bases with no gene match: 9. CDR3 residues: CASRMTGTGGYTF. Written as DNA, the CDR3 is TGTGCCAGCAGAATGACAGGGACGGGAGGCTACACCTTC.

The chain employs TRBV25-1 and TRBJ1-3, with D maybe TRBD1 (6 bases). The germline V gene has CDR1 MGHDK and CDR2 SYGVNS. V lost 5 bases and J 0 bases, leaving 11 bases between the germline ends. The CDR3 is 15 amino acids. Written as DNA, the CDR3 is TGTGCCAGCAGTAAAGGGGACATCTCTGGAAACACCATATATTTT. This encodes CASSKGDISGNTIYF.

The chain has TRBV19 and TRBJ1-5; 8 nucleotides agree with TRBD1. CDR1 LNHDA and CDR2 SQIVND come from the germline V gene (reference sequence). V lost 8 bases, J lost 7 bases, and 10 bases stayed unmatched. The length of the CDR3 is 14 residues. This chain's CDR3 is CASETGVGLQPQHF. In nucleotides, the CDR3 is TGTGCCAGTGAGACAGGGGTTGGCTTGCAGCCCCAGCATTTT.

The V gene is TRBV9, the J gene TRBJ2-3, with D unresolved. CDR1 SGDLS and CDR2 YYNGEE come from the germline V gene. CDR3 size: 13 residues. V was cut by 3 bases and J by 1 base, with 6 bases left in between. CDR3: CASSEIGTDTQYF. In DNA form, the CDR3 reads TGTGCCAGCAGCGAGATAGGCACAGATACGCAGTATTTT.

The chain is built from TRBV5-6 and TRBJ2-3; 8 bases fit TRBD2. This CDR3 has 14 residues. V shed 1 base, J shed 6 bases, and the junction held 4 bases outside the gene matches. CDR1 is SGHDT and CDR2 is YYEEEE in the germline V gene. CDR3 DNA sequence: TGTGCCAGCAGCTTGAGCGGGAGAATGGATACGCAGTATTTT. It translates to CASSLSGRMDTQYF.

CDR3 loop: CASSPNEAPTGELFF. For the CDR3, the DNA is TGTGCCAGCTCACCAAACGAGGCGCCCACCGGGGAGCTGTTTTTT. The chain employs TRBV18 and TRBJ2-2; no clear D gene. The CDR3 contains 15 residues. V lost 2 bases and J lost 4, with 11 bases in between. Germline assignment: CDR1 KGHSH and CDR2 LQKENI.

This clone was counted a few times. This chain uses TRBV29-1 with TRBJ2-1, with 13 bases identical to TRBD2. This CDR3 has 16 residues. The V gene end was trimmed by 4 bases and the J gene end by 8 bases; junction bases not matched to a gene: 11. Germline-derived CDR1 and CDR2 are SQVTM and ANQGSEA. The chain's CDR3 is CSVGGLAGVGGDEQFF. CDR3 bases: TGCAGCGTTGGCGGACTAGCGGGAGTCGGGGGGGATGAGCAGTTCTTC.

This chain connects TRBV5-1 to TRBJ2-2; D remains ambiguous. Germline V gene data show CDR1 as SGHRS and CDR2 as YFSETQ. V dropped 2 bases and J dropped 6 bases, with 5 bases sitting between them. The CDR3 is 12 residues long. The CDR3 sequence: CASSLSAGELFF. DNA for the CDR3: TGCGCCAGCAGCTTATCGGCCGGGGAGCTGTTTTTT.

V gene TRBV5-1 combines with J gene TRBJ2-1, with TRBD2 identical over 12 bases. The CDR3 totals 16 residues. CDR1 and CDR2 from the germline V gene are SGHRS and YFSETQ. Trimming removed 6 bases from V and 4 bases from J; junction bases left unmatched: 8. The CDR3 DNA sequence: TGCGCCAGCACCCCCGCCGGGACTAGCGGGTACAATGAGCAGTTCTTC. Amino acids: CASTPAGTSGYNEQFF.

The rearrangement uses TRBV6-4 and TRBJ2-2; 13 bases line up with TRBD2. The CDR3 spans 14 residues. CDR1 and CDR2 from the germline V gene are MRHNA and SNTAGT. Unmatched junction bases numbered 5, after V lost 10 bases and J lost 6 bases. The CDR3 loop reads CANWTSGGPGELFF. CDR3 nucleotide sequence: TGTGCCAATTGGACTAGCGGGGGCCCCGGGGAGCTGTTTTTT.

This clone occurred once. CDR3 sequence (DNA): TGTGCCAGCAGTGAATCAATAGCGGGAGTCGGTTTCGTCGAGGAGACCCAGTACTTC. Translating gives CASSESIAGVGFVEETQYF. The chain employs TRBV2 and TRBJ2-5; 9 bases are shared with TRBD2. Germline-derived CDR1 and CDR2 are SNHLY and FYNNEI. The V gene end was trimmed by 2 bases and the J gene end by 5 bases; junction bases not matched to a gene: 18. The CDR3 consists of 19 residues.

The rearrangement links TRBV7-2 to TRBJ2-1, with D hard to call. V lost 4 bases, J lost 8 bases, and 6 bases lay in between. Germline CDR1 and CDR2: SGHTA and FQGNSA. The CDR3 consists of 11 residues. The CDR3 nucleotides read TGTGCCAGCAGCTCCTTCGATGAGCAGTTCTTC. It specifies CASSSFDEQFF. The full variable domain, its missing parts supplied by reference TRBV7-2 and TRBJ2-1, is GAGVSQSPSNKVTEKGKDVELRCDPISGHTALYWYRQSLGQGLEFLIYFQGNSAPDKSGLPSDRFSAERTGGSVSTLTIQRTQQEDSAVYLCASSSFDEQFFGPGTRLTVL.

This clone appeared many times. The identical CDR3 is also encoded by other nucleotide sequences in the sample. The chain couples TRBV4-2 to TRBJ1-1, with D hard to call. Germline values: CDR1 LGHNA, CDR2 YNFKEQ. CDR3 length equals 12 residues. Trimming took 3 bases from V and 7 from J, leaving 9 bases between them. CDR3 residues: CASSHQTGEAFF. The CDR3 DNA reads as TGTGCCAGCAGCCACCAAACCGGTGAAGCTTTCTTT.